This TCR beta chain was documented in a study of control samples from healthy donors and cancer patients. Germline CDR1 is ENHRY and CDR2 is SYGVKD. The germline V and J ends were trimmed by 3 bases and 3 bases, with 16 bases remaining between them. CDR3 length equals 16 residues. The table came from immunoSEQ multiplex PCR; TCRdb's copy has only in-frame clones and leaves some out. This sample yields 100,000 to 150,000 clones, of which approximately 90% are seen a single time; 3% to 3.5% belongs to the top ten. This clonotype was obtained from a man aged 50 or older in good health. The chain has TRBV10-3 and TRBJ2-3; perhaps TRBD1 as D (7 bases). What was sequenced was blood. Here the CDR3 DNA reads TGTGCCATCAGTGACCGCGACAGGGACTCGACAGATACGCAGTATTTT. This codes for CAISDRDRDSTDTQYF.